Shown below are 24 T cell receptor beta chains from a single sample sequenced in a study of blood T cells in healthy people across ages. With a J-beta primer mix and a sample-barcoded 5' primer, a second PCR ran about 6 to 11 cycles. TCRdb ran MiXCR on the 5' RACE reads and lists one entry per CDR3 protein. The table has some 1.5 million distinct CDR3 sequences, about 45% seen once. Sequencing was done on a sample of blood. The receptors were sampled from a woman between 18 and 30 years old in good health.

The V and J genes are TRBV7-2 and TRBJ1-1; 8 positions agree with TRBD1. CDR1 and CDR2 (germline): SGHTA, FQGNSA. J gave up 4 bases and V 5 bases, and 6 bases lay outside the gene matches. This CDR3 has 14 residues. The CDR3 loop is CASSRRGRGTEAFF. CDR3 bases: TGTGCCAGCAGCCGCAGGGGGCGGGGCACTGAAGCTTTCTTT.

The V gene is TRBV7-9, the J gene TRBJ1-1; D is unclear. The CDR3 is 13 amino acids. The germline V and J ends were trimmed by 5 bases and 7 bases, with 14 bases remaining between them. The germline V gene encodes CDR1 SEHNR and CDR2 FQNEAQ (reference sequence). Written as DNA, the CDR3 is TGTGCCAGCAGCCTACTCCCTGGGAGTGAAGCTTTCTTT. Amino acid sequence: CASSLLPGSEAFF.

In its sample, this clonotype was seen a few times. CDR3 nucleotide sequence: TGTGCCAGCAGTAGGTCCATGGGGATGGGCACTGAAGCTTTCTTT. Encoded protein: CASSRSMGMGTEAFF. The chain is built from TRBV7-9 and TRBJ1-1; D call uncertain. The CDR3 runs to 15 residues. V lost 6 bases to trimming and J lost 4 bases, with 18 bases between them. The germline CDR1 and CDR2 sequences are SEHNR and FQNEAQ (reference sequence).

On this clonotype: A much larger clone lies a single base off, so this may be a read error. This sequence joins TRBV4-1 and TRBJ2-5; D might be TRBD1 (6 bases). The J call may not be correct, given that the DNA end is closer to TRBJ2-1. This CDR3 is 14 amino acids long. Germline CDR1 is MGHRA and CDR2 is YSYEKL. The CDR3 protein is CASSPGQSQETQFF. Here the CDR3 DNA reads TGCGCCAGCAGCCCCGGACAGTCCCAAGAGACCCAGTTCTTC.

The chain is built from TRBV12-3 or TRBV12-4 and TRBJ2-3; D gene ambiguous. V was cut by 7 bases and J by 1 base, with 9 bases left in between. This CDR3 comprises 13 residues. The CDR3 loop is CASKPRGTDTQYF. The CDR3 DNA sequence: TGTGCCAGCAAGCCTAGGGGCACAGATACGCAGTATTTT.

This clonotype was counted only a few times. This sequence joins TRBV12-5 and TRBJ2-1; D unclear. Between the trimmed V and J ends, which lost 4 bases and 7 bases, there was a span of 11 bases. Germline V lookup: CDR1 LGHNT, CDR2 FRNRAP. This CDR3 comprises 13 residues. The CDR3 DNA is TGTGCTAGTGGTTCTCCCATCCTTAATGAGCAGTTCTTC. Its protein is CASGSPILNEQFF.

Note on this clonotype: The junction differs from germline at one of its ends, possibly a read error. V is TRBV20-1 and J is TRBJ2-1; perhaps TRBD2 as D (5 bases). Germline V gene lookup returns CDR1 DFQATT and CDR2 SNEGSKA (reference sequence). The CDR3 runs to 13 residues. CDR3 loop: CSAPDFSYNGQFF. The DNA of the CDR3 is TGCAGTGCTCCGGACTTCTCCTACAATGGGCAGTTCTTC.

The rearrangement uses TRBV7-8 and TRBJ1-2; 8 bases match TRBD1. Trimming took 1 base from V and 8 from J; bases not matched to a gene: 3. CDR3 size: 13 residues. Germline V CDR1 and CDR2: SGHVS, FQNEAQ. The CDR3 region has the DNA TGTGCCAGCAGCTTAGTCAGGGGGCAGGGCTACACCTTC. Translating gives CASSLVRGQGYTF.

The J gene is TRBJ2-1, the V gene TRBV7-9; D might be TRBD2 (5 bases). This CDR3 is built from 14 residues. The V and J ends lost 1 base and 7 bases respectively, with 11 bases between them. From germline, CDR1 is SEHNR and CDR2 FQNEAQ (reference sequence). For the CDR3, the DNA is TGTGCCAGCAGCTTAGATCCTGGGGAGAATGAGCAGTTCTTC. This encodes CASSLDPGENEQFF.

This rearrangement joins TRBV4-3 to TRBJ2-6, with a possible D match to TRBD2 (6 bases). The V gene's germline CDR1 is LGHNA and CDR2 YSLEER. The germline V and J ends were trimmed by 4 bases and 0 bases, with 13 bases remaining between them. The CDR3 loop spans 17 amino acids. CDR3 sequence: CASSLDWGDSGANVLTF. The CDR3, as DNA: TGCGCCAGCAGCCTAGATTGGGGGGACTCTGGGGCCAACGTCCTGACTTTC.

The chain carries TRBV12-3 or TRBV12-4 and TRBJ2-5; D ambiguous. The CDR3 sequence is 12 residues long. Trimming removed 0 bases at V and 9 bases at J, with 8 bases between. In nucleotides, the CDR3 is TGTGCCAGCAGTTTAGCGGGGAAGCCCCAGTACTTC. It is translated as CASSLAGKPQYF.

The chain is built from TRBV9 and TRBJ2-1; 7 bases align to TRBD1. The V and J ends lost 3 bases and 3 bases, in that order; junction bases with no gene match: 12. Germline values: CDR1 SGDLS, CDR2 YYNGEE. This CDR3 is 17 amino acids long. Written as DNA, the CDR3 is TGTGCCAGCAGCGACAGACAGGGCCCTGGTTTCTACAATGAGCAGTTCTTC. It is translated as CASSDRQGPGFYNEQFF.

The rearrangement uses TRBV6-2 or TRBV6-3 and TRBJ1-1; D is possibly TRBD1 (6 bases). Germline V lookup: CDR1 MNHEY, CDR2 SVGEGT. Trimming took off 6 bases at V and 5 bases at J, with 13 bases between the two ends. The CDR3 has 13 residues. The CDR3 DNA reads TGTGCCAGCAGGGCAGGGGTTGGGACTGAAGCTTTCTTT. This translates into CASRAGVGTEAFF.

The V call is TRBV4-2, the J call TRBJ2-7; no clear D. V was trimmed by 0 bases and J by 4 bases, leaving 22 bases between them. Germline CDR1 and CDR2: LGHNA and YNFKEQ. The length of the CDR3 is 18 residues. The CDR3 region is CASSQDLSRNQAEYEQYF. The DNA for the CDR3 is TGTGCCAGCAGCCAAGATCTCTCGAGGAACCAGGCCGAATACGAGCAGTACTTC.

This clonotype has more than one count but fewer than ten. The genes are TRBV29-1 and TRBJ2-5; TRBD1 might be the D (5 bases). The CDR3 totals 13 residues. Germline V lookup: CDR1 SQVTM, CDR2 ANQGSEA. V shed 6 bases and J shed 4 bases, with 15 bases lying between them. The CDR3: CSVRQRLRETQYF. CDR3 nucleotide sequence: TGCAGCGTGCGACAGAGGTTGAGAGAGACCCAGTACTTC. The variable domain in full, with the rest retrieved from reference TRBV29-1 and TRBJ2-5, is SAVISQKPSRDICQRGTSLTIQCQVDSQVTMMFWYRQQPGQSLTLIATANQGSEATYESGFVIDKFPISRPNLTFSTLTVSNMSPEDSSIYLCSVRQRLRETQYFGPGTRLLVL.

The chain couples TRBV5-1 to TRBJ2-1; 15 bases line up with TRBD2. Unmatched junction bases numbered 7, after V lost 2 bases and J lost 4 bases. In germline, CDR1 is SGHRS, CDR2 YFSETQ. The CDR3 is 18 amino acids. In DNA form, the CDR3 reads TGCGCCAGCAGCTTCGGACTAGCGGGAGGGGGGACTTACAATGAGCAGTTCTTC. This encodes CASSFGLAGGGTYNEQFF.

This clonotype turned up a few times. This clone may be a read error of a much larger clone one base away. The chain has TRBV2 and TRBJ2-1; D gene unclear. The germline V gene has CDR1 SNHLY and CDR2 FYNNEI. This CDR3 region has 11 residues. Trimming cost V 6 bases and J 5 bases, with 5 bases left between them. As DNA, the CDR3 is TGTGCCAGCAGGGACGACAATGAGCAGTTCTTC. Amino acids: CASRDDNEQFF.

This chain joins TRBV7-2 and TRBJ2-1; no clear D. V lost 2 bases and J lost 0, with 8 bases in between. This CDR3 contains 15 residues. The germline V gene encodes CDR1 SGHTA and CDR2 FQGNSA. The CDR3 loop is CASSLRVNSYNEQFF. CDR3 DNA sequence: TGTGCCAGCAGCTTAAGGGTTAACTCCTACAATGAGCAGTTCTTC.

This clonotype was detected only a few times. The chain employs TRBV7-2 and TRBJ2-7, with a weak D call TRBD2 (6 bases). V was pared by 2 bases and J by 3 bases, with 20 bases between. Germline loops: CDR1 SGHTA, CDR2 FQGNSA. The CDR3 covers 17 residues. Here the CDR3 reads CASSLIGTGSRNYEQYF. The CDR3 DNA follows: TGTGCCAGCAGCTTAATTGGGACTGGATCACGTAACTACGAGCAGTACTTC.

This clonotype has at least ten counts. The chain joins TRBV7-2 to TRBJ2-1, with 8 bases that match TRBD2. Germline lookup yields CDR1 SGHTA and CDR2 FQGNSA. Losses at the gene ends were 10 bases for V and 0 bases for J; bases not matched to a gene: 2. The CDR3 is made up of 13 amino acids. The CDR3 DNA is TGTGCCATCGGGACTAGCTCCTACAATGAGCAGTTCTTC. This encodes CAIGTSSYNEQFF.

The V gene is TRBV7-3, the J gene TRBJ2-6; D is ambiguous. Trimming took off 6 bases at V and 3 bases at J, with 9 bases between the two ends. CDR1 and CDR2 (germline): SGHTA, FQGTGA. CDR3 length equals 14 residues. The chain's CDR3 is CASSTDGGANVLTF. CDR3 nucleotide sequence: TGTGCCAGCAGTACAGATGGTGGGGCCAACGTCCTGACTTTC.

This chain links TRBV20-1 with TRBJ1-2; D is ambiguous. V was cut by 2 bases and J by 4 bases, with 14 bases left in between. Germline V gives CDR1 DFQATT, CDR2 SNEGSKA (reference sequence). The CDR3 is 14 residues long. The DNA of the CDR3 is TGCAGTGCTAGACCCCCGGACGATGTCTATGGCTACACCTTC. This encodes CSARPPDDVYGYTF.

This clonotype was counted only a few times. The chain links TRBV10-3 to TRBJ2-3; 9 bases match TRBD2. This CDR3 comprises 18 residues. V gave up 0 bases and J gave up 1 base; unmatched junction bases: 8. The germline V gene encodes CDR1 ENHRY and CDR2 SYGVKD. CDR3 residues: CAISESEVAGDGTDTQYF. The DNA of the CDR3 is TGTGCCATCAGTGAGTCGGAGGTAGCGGGAGACGGCACAGATACGCAGTATTTT.

This clonotype showed up just a few times. CDR3 nucleotide sequence: TGCGCCAGCAGCCAAGAGGTCCCGGAGGTCAATGAGCAGTTCTTC. Protein: CASSQEVPEVNEQFF. This rearrangement joins TRBV4-3 to TRBJ2-1; D is possibly TRBD2 (5 bases). Looked up from germline, CDR1 is LGHNA and CDR2 is YSLEER. The CDR3 runs to 15 residues. Trimming shortened V by 0 bases and J by 6 bases, and 12 bases separated the two germline ends.